The clone carrying this T cell receptor beta chain came up many times. This CDR3 contains 15 residues. V was pared by 3 bases and J by 0 bases, with 10 bases between. This record comes from a study of T-cell reconstitution after alpha-beta-depleted transplantation in children. The authors prepared the TCRbeta library with unique molecular identifiers. TCRdb reprocessed the PCR reads with MiXCR, giving one entry per CDR3 protein. The sample lists hundreds of thousands of distinct CDR3 sequences; about 11% were seen once. The chain joins TRBV12-3 or TRBV12-4 to TRBJ2-3; unclear D gene. This TCR derives from a human donor who donated a stem cell graft to a child with acute myeloid leukemia. The source was PBMCs from the stem cell graft donor, collected from the stem cell graft. The CDR3 loop is CASSFEGSSTDTQYF. CDR3 DNA: TGTGCCAGCAGTTTTGAAGGGTCCAGCACAGATACGCAGTATTTT.